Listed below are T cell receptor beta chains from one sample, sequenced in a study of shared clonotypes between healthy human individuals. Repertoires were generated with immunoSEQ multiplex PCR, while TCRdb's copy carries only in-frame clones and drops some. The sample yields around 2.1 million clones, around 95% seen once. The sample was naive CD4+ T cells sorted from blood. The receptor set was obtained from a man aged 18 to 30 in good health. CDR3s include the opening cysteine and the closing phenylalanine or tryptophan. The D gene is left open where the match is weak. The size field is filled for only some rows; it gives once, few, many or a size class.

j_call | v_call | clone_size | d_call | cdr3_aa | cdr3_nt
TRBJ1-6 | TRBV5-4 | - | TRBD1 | CASSYGQVESPLHF | TGTGCCAGCAGCTACGGACAGGTAGAATCACCCCTCCACTTT
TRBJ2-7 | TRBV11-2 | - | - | CASRRTPEQGRSSYEQYF | TGTGCCAGCAGGCGCACACCAGAACAGGGCCGAAGCTCCTACGAGCAGTACTTC
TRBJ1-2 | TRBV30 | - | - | CAWSVHGAPNYGYTF | TGTGCCTGGAGTGTACACGGTGCTCCTAACTATGGCTACACCTTC
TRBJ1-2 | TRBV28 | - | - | CASSLRLGSQYYGYTF | TGTGCCAGCAGTTTAAGGTTAGGCAGCCAGTACTATGGCTACACCTTC
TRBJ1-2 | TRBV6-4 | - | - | CASSDRGYGYTF | TGTGCCAGCAGTGACCGGGGGTATGGCTACACCTTC
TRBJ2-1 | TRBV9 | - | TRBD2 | CASSVVAGGENEQFF | TGTGCCAGCAGCGTAGTAGCGGGAGGTGAGAATGAGCAGTTCTTC
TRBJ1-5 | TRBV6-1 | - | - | CASSSTDSNQPQHF | TGTGCCAGCAGTTCGACGGATAGCAATCAGCCCCAGCATTTT
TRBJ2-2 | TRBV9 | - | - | CASSVGSGPGELFF | TGTGCCAGCAGCGTCGGCAGTGGGCCCGGGGAGCTGTTTTTT
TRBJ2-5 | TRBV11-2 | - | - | CASSPGLIETQYF | TGTGCCAGCAGCCCGGGACTCATAGAGACCCAGTACTTC
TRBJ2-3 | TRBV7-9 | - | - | CASTPGGGLDTQYF | TGTGCCAGCACCCCCGGAGGGGGGCTGGATACGCAGTATTTT
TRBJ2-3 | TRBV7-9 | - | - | CASSFADTQYF | TGTGCCAGCAGCTTTGCAGATACGCAGTATTTT
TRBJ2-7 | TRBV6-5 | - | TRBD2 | CASSLSGLGEQYF | TGTGCCAGCAGCCTTAGCGGGTTGGGCGAGCAGTACTTC
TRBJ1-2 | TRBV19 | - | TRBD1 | CASSTDRGAVSYTF | TGTGCCAGTAGTACGGACAGGGGAGCTGTAAGCTACACCTTC
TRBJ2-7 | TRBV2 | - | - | CASRSRGLNYEQYF | TGTGCCAGCAGGAGCCGGGGGCTAAACTACGAGCAGTACTTC
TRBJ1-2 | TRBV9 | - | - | CASSVMGTLGYTF | TGTGCCAGCAGCGTTATGGGAACCCTGGGCTACACCTTC
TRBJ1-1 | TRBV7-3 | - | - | CASSPKPLFGARTEAFF | TGTGCCAGCAGCCCGAAACCCCTGTTCGGGGCGCGCACTGAAGCTTTCTTT
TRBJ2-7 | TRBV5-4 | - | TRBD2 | CASSSSGLAGVGQYF | TGTGCCAGCAGCTCCTCGGGACTAGCGGGAGTAGGGCAGTACTTC
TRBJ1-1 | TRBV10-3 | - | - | CAISEPNTEAFF | TGTGCCATCAGTGAGCCGAACACTGAAGCTTTCTTT
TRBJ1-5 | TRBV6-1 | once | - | CASSEAQRQPQHF | TGTGCCAGCAGTGAAGCGCAAAGACAGCCCCAGCATTTT
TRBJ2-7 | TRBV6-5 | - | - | CASRTRDKGSYEQYF | TGTGCCAGCAGGACCCGGGACAAGGGCTCCTACGAGCAGTACTTC
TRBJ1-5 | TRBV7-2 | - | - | CASSSASYNQPQHF | TGTGCCAGCAGCTCGGCTTCGTACAATCAGCCCCAGCATTTT
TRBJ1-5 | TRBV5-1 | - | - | CASSLGGRGNQPQHF | TGCGCCAGCAGCTTGGGTGGGAGGGGAAATCAGCCCCAGCATTTT
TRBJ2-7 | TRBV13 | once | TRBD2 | CASSPRRSSGSSYEQYF | TGTGCCAGCAGCCCGCGCCGGTCTAGCGGGAGTTCCTACGAGCAGTACTTC